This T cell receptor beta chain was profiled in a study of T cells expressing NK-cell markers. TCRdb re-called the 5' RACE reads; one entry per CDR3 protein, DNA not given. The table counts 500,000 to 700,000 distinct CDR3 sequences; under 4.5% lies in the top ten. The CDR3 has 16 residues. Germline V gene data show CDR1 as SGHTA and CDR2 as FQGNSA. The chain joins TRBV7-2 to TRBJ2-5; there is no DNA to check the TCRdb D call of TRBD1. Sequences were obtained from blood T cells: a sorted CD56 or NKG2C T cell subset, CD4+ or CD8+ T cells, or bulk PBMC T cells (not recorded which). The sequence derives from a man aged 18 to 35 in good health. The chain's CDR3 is CASSPTGGLYQETQYF.